This entry concerns a single T cell receptor beta chain. Its antigen is as yet unknown. The sample belongs to a study of shared clonotypes between healthy human individuals. Study results and caveats: Rarefaction demonstrated incomplete sorted-subset sequencing despite large depth. Specimens sampled were limited to blood, with tissue repertoires likely differing. Naive subsets, compared against memory subsets, generally had larger estimated richness values.

The CDR3 is 14 amino acids. From germline, CDR1 is MNHNS and CDR2 SASEGT. After removal of 7 bases from V and 1 base from J, the junction contained 5 bases not matched to a gene. Data came from immunoSEQ multiplex PCR; TCRdb stores just in-frame clones and leaves some out. The sample has roughly 1,000,000 clones, about 84% seen once; the top ten hold under 0.6%. Researchers partitioned CD4+ cells into CD45RA+ naive and CD45RA-negative memory subsets. The J gene is TRBJ1-1, the V gene TRBV6-1; 8 bases agree with TRBD1. The sequence was obtained from a man younger than 35 in good health. Some clones in this sample may be carry-over from other donors' samples. The sample comprised memory CD4+ T cells from PBMCs. As to subset: CD45RA-negative fraction. CDR3 region: CASNLGTGNTEAFF. The CDR3 DNA is TGTGCCAGCAACTTAGGGACAGGGAACACTGAAGCTTTCTTT.